The 17 T cell receptor beta chains listed next were all sequenced from one sample in a study of type 1 regulatory T cells. MiXCR, run by TCRdb on the reads, gives a single entry per CDR3 protein. The sample records 80,000 to 100,000 distinct CDR3 sequences, roughly 31% being singletons. Source material: CD4+ T cells, either the whole sample or a sorted fraction (not recorded which). These TCRs come from a human donor in good health.

This clonotype was seen more than once but under ten times. The V call is TRBV18, the J call TRBJ2-7; D possibly corresponds to TRBD1 (6 bases). CDR1 is KGHSH and CDR2 is LQKENI in the germline V gene. The CDR3 totals 11 residues. The ends were cut back, 8 bases at V and 5 bases at J, with 10 bases in the middle. CDR3 coding DNA: TGTGCCAGCGCCGAGGGGGACGAGCAGTACTTC. Amino acid sequence: CASAEGDEQYF.

The CDR3 reads CASSAEGNGDNEQFF. In nucleotides, the CDR3 is TGCGCCAGCAGTGCGGAGGGCAATGGTGACAATGAGCAGTTCTTC. The chain is built from TRBV5-1 and TRBJ2-1; D is possibly TRBD2 (6 bases). Deletions cut 5 bases from V and 5 bases from J, with 17 bases between. Germline V gene sequence: CDR1 SGHRS, CDR2 YFSETQ. CDR3 length: 15 residues.

CDR3 nucleotide sequence: TGCGCCAGCAGCTTTGGGACAGCGAACACTGAAGCTTTCTTT. Translated: CASSFGTANTEAFF. The V and J genes are TRBV5-1 and TRBJ1-1; 7 bases fit TRBD1. Germline V gene data show CDR1 as SGHRS and CDR2 as YFSETQ. The CDR3 sequence is 14 residues long. The J segment lost 1 base and the V segment lost 2 bases, leaving 2 bases of the junction unmatched.

This chain joins TRBV30 and TRBJ1-5; D gene ambiguous. Looked up from germline, CDR1 is GTSNPN and CDR2 is SVGIG (reference sequence). V was clipped by 1 base and J by 0 bases, with 4 bases between them. The CDR3 has 13 amino acids. CDR3 sequence reads: CAWSADSNQPQHF. As DNA, the CDR3 is TGTGCCTGGAGTGCCGATAGCAATCAGCCCCAGCATTTT.

The genes are TRBV20-1 and TRBJ2-5; a weak D match, TRBD1 (6 bases). The germline V gene has CDR1 DFQATT and CDR2 SNEGSKA (reference sequence). V was clipped by 3 bases and J by 1 base, with 15 bases between them. CDR3 length: 15 residues. The CDR3 sequence: CSASNPRQAQETQYF. The CDR3 coding sequence is TGCAGTGCTAGTAATCCACGACAGGCCCAAGAGACCCAGTACTTC.

Concerning this clonotype itself: One end of the junction fails to match germline, which may point to a read error. This rearrangement joins TRBV24-1 to TRBJ2-7, with unresolved D. Germline V gives CDR1 KGHDR, CDR2 SFDVKD. The CDR3 sequence is 14 residues long. CDR3 protein: CAISDTAPLDEQYF. The CDR3 nucleotides read TGTGCCATCAGTGACACCGCCCCCTTGGACGAGCAGTACTTC.

The chain couples TRBV20-1 to TRBJ1-2; D is unclear. The CDR3 consists of 11 residues. Per the germline V gene, CDR1 is DFQATT and CDR2 is SNEGSKA (reference sequence). The ends were cut back, 6 bases at V and 8 bases at J, with 13 bases in the middle. The CDR3 nucleotides are TGCAGTGCGCCGCTGCGAAAGGGCTACACCTTC. It yields the protein CSAPLRKGYTF.

This clonotype was seen a handful of times. The chain combines TRBV15 with TRBJ2-5; D is uncertain. Germline lookup yields CDR1 LNHNV and CDR2 YYDKDF (reference sequence). CDR3 length equals 14 residues. Trimming cost V 0 bases and J 4 bases, with 9 bases left between them. The CDR3 sequence: CATSRDNGRETQYF. CDR3 sequence (DNA): TGTGCCACCAGCAGAGATAACGGGCGAGAGACCCAGTACTTC.

This rearrangement joins TRBV7-9 to TRBJ2-1; 12 positions match TRBD2. V trimming: 6 bases; J trimming: 1 base; junction bases outside the gene matches: 4. There are 16 residues in the CDR3. CDR1 SEHNR and CDR2 FQNEAQ come from the germline V gene (reference sequence). The CDR3 nucleotides are TGTGCCAGCAGTCGACTAGCGGGAGTGTCCTACAATGAGCAGTTCTTC. Protein sequence: CASSRLAGVSYNEQFF.

The chain employs TRBV2 and TRBJ2-5; unclear D gene. The CDR3 is 14 amino acids. V was cut by 8 bases and J by 5 bases, with 18 bases left in between. Germline lookup yields CDR1 SNHLY and CDR2 FYNNEI. CDR3: CASPLAGERETQYF. The CDR3, as DNA: TGTGCCAGCCCGTTGGCTGGAGAGAGGGAGACCCAGTACTTC.

The CDR3 DNA follows: TGCAGTGCCAACTTAGCGGGGGCTGATACCGGTTGGAACTACGAGCAGTACTTC. This translates into CSANLAGADTGWNYEQYF. The gene calls are TRBV20-1 and TRBJ2-7; TRBD2 matches at 9 bases. The germline V gene encodes CDR1 DFQATT and CDR2 SNEGSKA (reference sequence). V shed 6 bases and J 3 bases; nucleotides not matched to a gene: 21. CDR3 length: 18 amino acids.

This clonotype was found a few times. The chain combines TRBV12-3 or TRBV12-4 with TRBJ2-5; no clear D. The germline V and J ends were trimmed by 2 bases and 5 bases, with 12 bases remaining between them. The CDR3 extends over 14 amino acids. Here the CDR3 DNA reads TGTGCCAGCAGTTTAAACGACTTAAAGGAGACCCAGTACTTC. Translated: CASSLNDLKETQYF.

V and J are TRBV5-1 and TRBJ2-3; D gene ambiguous. Between the trimmed V and J ends, which lost 2 bases and 4 bases, there was a span of 11 bases. CDR1 is SGHRS, CDR2 YFSETQ, per germline. The CDR3 loop spans 14 amino acids. The CDR3 reads CASSFLGLADTQYF. DNA of the CDR3: TGCGCCAGCAGCTTTTTAGGGCTGGCAGATACGCAGTATTTT. The full variable domain, in which reference TRBV5-1 and TRBJ2-3 provide the parts outside the CDR3, is KAGVTQTPRYLIKTRGQQVTLSCSPISGHRSVSWYQQTPGQGLQFLFEYFSETQRNKGNFPGRFSGRQFSNSRSEMNVSTLELGDSALYLCASSFLGLADTQYFGPGTRLTVL.

This sequence joins TRBV5-1 and TRBJ2-7, with D maybe TRBD1 (5 bases). Germline CDR1 reads SGHRS; CDR2 reads YFSETQ. This CDR3 contains 14 residues. V was cut by 7 bases and J by 0 bases, with 14 bases left in between. The CDR3 protein is CASFVGPSSYEQYF. For the CDR3, the DNA is TGCGCCAGCTTTGTGGGGCCAAGCTCCTACGAGCAGTACTTC.

V and J are TRBV6-1 and TRBJ2-5; D is unresolved. V was clipped by 3 bases and J by 7 bases, with 6 bases between them. The CDR3 sequence is 11 residues long. Germline V gives CDR1 MNHNS, CDR2 SASEGT. The DNA for the CDR3 is TGTGCCAGCAGTGATTGGGGGACCCAGTACTTC. Its protein is CASSDWGTQYF.

The gene calls are TRBV7-2 and TRBJ2-6; D uncertain. Between the trimmed V and J ends, which lost 4 bases and 4 bases, there was a span of 8 bases. Germline CDR1 and CDR2: SGHTA and FQGNSA. This CDR3 is built from 14 residues. The CDR3 region is CASSSRLGANVLTF. The DNA for the CDR3 is TGTGCCAGCAGCTCCAGGTTGGGGGCCAACGTCCTGACTTTC.

This chain joins TRBV20-1 and TRBJ2-4, with 7 bases fitting TRBD2. The J segment lost 0 bases and the V segment lost 3 bases, leaving 11 bases of the junction unmatched. Germline values: CDR1 DFQATT, CDR2 SNEGSKA (reference sequence). The CDR3 has 17 residues. CDR3 in DNA: TGCAGTGCTAGCACTAGCGAAGCTGGGAGAGCCAAAAACATTCAGTACTTC. Amino acids: CSASTSEAGRAKNIQYF.